This TCR beta chain was retrieved from a study of T cells in Graves' hyperthyroidism and ophthalmopathy. As for the study in general: Prior to any treatment, at the point of initial diagnosis, peripheral blood was collected.

The CDR3 spans 13 residues. The V and J ends lost 5 bases and 5 bases respectively, with 12 bases between them. The germline V gene encodes CDR1 MNHNS and CDR2 SASEGT. Patients with ophthalmopathy all had a Clinical Activity Score of at least 3, a NOSPECS grade of at least 4 and duration under 3 months. The study left out patients who had uncontrolled infection, other autoimmune disease, pregnancy or lactation. Thyroid ultrasound and orbital computed tomography, with clinical symptoms and serum thyroxine and TRAb, informed diagnoses. The investigators amplified TCR beta CDR3 regions from RNA transcripts. During a first-round RT-PCR of the TCR CDR3, the HTBI primer set was used. TCRdb used MiXCR to reprocess the multiplex PCR reads, holding one entry per CDR3 protein. Among about 610,000 distinct CDR3 sequences listed, around 16% were seen once.

The receptor comes from a woman aged 40 to 50 with Graves' ophthalmopathy. Sequencing was carried out using blood. The chain employs TRBV6-1 and TRBJ1-2; no reliable D call. CDR3 in amino acids: CASSIDGTYGYTF. CDR3 bases: TGTGCCAGCAGTATAGACGGAACTTATGGCTACACCTTC.